The following is a T cell receptor (beta chain) sequence with its context. Study processing details: Reference gene primers were amplified, and this amplification served to estimate nucleated cell counts. Profiled with immunoSEQ multiplex PCR; TCRdb holds only in-frame clones, not every one. The V and J calls and the clone size are those of that table, but D and trimming were determined from the DNA. The sample lists roughly 180,000 clones, around 85% seen once, with roughly 8.2% in the top ten. The data stem from a study of blood T cell repertoires in COVID-19. In the study overall: Some COVID-19 samples were acute and others convalescent; all came from the United States, Italy and Spain. PBMCs, B-cell-depleted T cells, or T cells were the source of the cDNA or gDNA that made up the material.

This clonotype originated in a woman aged 55-69 years with acute or convalescent COVID-19. Input material: peripheral blood.

Written as DNA, the CDR3 is TGTGCCAGCAGCTTAGTGGGGACAGCCCAAGCTTTCTTT. This sequence encodes CASSLVGTAQAFF. The rearrangement links TRBV7-9 to TRBJ1-1; 7 nucleotides match TRBD1. The CDR3 is 13 amino acids. Unmatched junction bases numbered 5, after V lost 1 base and J lost 9 bases. Germline CDR1 is SEHNR and CDR2 is FQNEAQ (reference sequence). Supplemented by reference TRBV7-9 and TRBJ1-1, the full variable domain reads DTGVSQNPRHKITKRGQNVTFRCDPISEHNRLYWYRQTLGQGPEFLTYFQNEAQLEKSRLLSDRFSAERPKGSFSTLEIQRTEQGDSAMYLCASSLVGTAQAFFGQGTRLTVV.